The T cell receptor (beta chain) described here comes from a study of control samples from healthy donors and cancer patients. The CDR3 sequence is 14 residues long. Germline V gives CDR1 MNHEY, CDR2 SVGAGI. V was shortened by 0 bases and J by 1 base, with 6 bases between the two germline ends. Here immunoSEQ multiplex PCR was the method, and the copy in TCRdb shows in-frame clones only, minus some. The sample lists under 200,000 clones, 91% occurring once. The sequenced sample was blood. The V and J genes are TRBV6-5 and TRBJ1-2; weak D call: TRBD1 (5 bases). The receptor was derived from a woman aged 25 to 39 in good health. CDR3 residues: CASSYSQGNYGYTF. CDR3 coding DNA: TGTGCCAGCAGTTACTCGCAGGGTAACTATGGCTACACCTTC.